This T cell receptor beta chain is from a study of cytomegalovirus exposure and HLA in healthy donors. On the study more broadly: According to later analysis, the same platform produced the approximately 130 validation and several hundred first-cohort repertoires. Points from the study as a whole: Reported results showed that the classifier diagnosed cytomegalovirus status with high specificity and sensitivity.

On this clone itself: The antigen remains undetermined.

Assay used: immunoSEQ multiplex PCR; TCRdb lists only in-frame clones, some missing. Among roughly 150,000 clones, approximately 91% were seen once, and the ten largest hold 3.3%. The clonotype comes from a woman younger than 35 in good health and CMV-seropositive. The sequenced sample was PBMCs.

CDR3 bases: TGTGCCAGCCGAGGACAGGGGGCCTACGAGCAGTACTTC. Encoded protein: CASRGQGAYEQYF. The chain couples TRBV5-4 to TRBJ2-7; 10 bases line up with TRBD1. In germline, CDR1 is SGHNT, CDR2 YYREEE (reference sequence). The CDR3 spans 13 residues. The junction had 3 bases not matched to a gene; V was cut back by 7 bases and J by 2 bases. The variable domain in full, completed from reference TRBV5-4 and TRBJ2-7, reads ETGVTQSPTHLIKTRGQQVTLRCSSQSGHNTVSWYQQALGQGPQFIFQYYREEENGRGNFPPRFSGLQFPNYSSELNVNALELDDSALYLCASRGQGAYEQYFGPGTRLTVT.